The entry below describes one TCR beta chain. The antigen it binds to is not known. No much larger clone is present one base from it, and per-base qualities are unavailable. The time point label, as the study defines it: about 28 days (+/-7) after the second vaccine dose. Because spike-specific TCR depth and breadth did not differ between the two schedules, AZD1222 recipients who got a second dose at roughly 4 weeks were pooled with those who got a second dose at roughly 12 weeks. The vaccinee samples were drawn from two UK trials, COV001 and COV002, one of which was a single-blind randomized controlled phase 2/3 trial testing AZD1222 (ChAdOx1 nCoV-19) in healthy adults. For TCRbeta chain sequencing, PBMC samples were collected from trial participants at day 0 and at day 28 after the second dose. This entry comes from a study of T cell responses to AZD1222 COVID-19 vaccine (dated by TCRdb to about 2021). As for the study more broadly: TCR sequencing was performed for about 240 trial participants, of whom some 200 were given two doses of AZD1222 and approximately 25 were given two doses of MenACWY control vaccine. Trial participants were enrolled by age into subgroups of 18-55, 56-69 and 70-plus years, and roughly 160, 29 and 62 TCR-sequenced participants, respectively, were included in these subgroups. Study-level results and caveats: After two AZD1222 doses, spike-specific TCR breadth and depth were significantly higher than at day 0 and than in MenACWY recipients. Participants were mostly white British, with more females than males. The authors suggested clonal diversity may have been underestimated. CD4 TCRs associated with the vaccine covered the entire spike protein, and the dominant responses were in regions 160-218 and 743-854. Because no day 14 peak-response samples were available, repertoires were characterized only after the peak T cell response. Only a handful of AZD1222 recipients were SARS-CoV-2 seropositive at baseline, limiting conclusions about previously exposed vaccinees. The 56-69-year group was small, and its depth increase did not reach significance, likely because of low power. Epitopes outside the regions mutated in the B.1.351 and B.1.1.7 variants were reportedly recognized by nearly half of the unique spike-specific TCRs.

The CDR3 regions of human TCRbeta chains were subjected to immunosequencing. In the original analysis: Repertoire TCRs were matched against a reference library of SARS-CoV-2-specific TCRs generated with the MIRA antigen-specificity platform. Breadth meant the fraction of unique TCRs that were SARS-CoV-2-associated, whereas depth meant the fraction of total T cells that were SARS-CoV-2-associated. Each spike-specific TCR was assigned to its reactive spike region and to a CD4 or CD8 class using the MIRA data. Log10-transformed breadth and depth values were compared by one-way ANOVA with Sidak's multiple comparisons tests. TCRdb took over this immuneACCESS table, retaining in-frame rearrangements with V and J assigned. Such tables are incomplete; in checked studies, under half of the missing clones stem from an unresolved V gene, and the remainder is unexplained. From that table come the V and J calls and clone size; the DNA was used to work out D and trimming. A total of some 120,000 clones appear in this sample, almost 95% of them only once. The leading ten clones occupy around 1.6% of the sample.

CDR3 length: 17 amino acids, cysteine to phenylalanine. Only CDR3 DNA is held: 51 bases, read in frame from base 1. CDR1 and CDR2 were assigned from the germline V gene as MGHRA and YSYEKL. The V end loses 3 bases and the J end loses 0 bases, and a stretch of 14 bases separates them. The specimen comprised peripheral blood, sampled 28 days after the second AZD1222 dose. The source is an adult who received the AZD1222 COVID-19 vaccine. Rearrangement joined TRBV4-1 to TRBJ1-4; no D segment can be confidently identified. The CDR3 reads CASSQAQSTATNEKLFF. The nucleotides are TGCGCCAGCAGCCAGGCACAGAGCACGGCAACTAATGAAAAACTGTTTTTT.